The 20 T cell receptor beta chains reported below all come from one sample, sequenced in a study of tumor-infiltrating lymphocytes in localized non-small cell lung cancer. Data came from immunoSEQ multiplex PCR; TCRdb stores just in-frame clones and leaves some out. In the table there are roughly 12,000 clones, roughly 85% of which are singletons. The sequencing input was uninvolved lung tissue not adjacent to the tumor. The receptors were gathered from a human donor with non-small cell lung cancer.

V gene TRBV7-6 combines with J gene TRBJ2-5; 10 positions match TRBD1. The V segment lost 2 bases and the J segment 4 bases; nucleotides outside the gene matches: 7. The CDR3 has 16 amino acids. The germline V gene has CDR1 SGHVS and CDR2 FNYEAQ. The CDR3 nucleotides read TGTGCCAGCAGCTTATCCGGGACAGGGGTTCGAGAGACCCAGTACTTC. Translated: CASSLSGTGVRETQYF.

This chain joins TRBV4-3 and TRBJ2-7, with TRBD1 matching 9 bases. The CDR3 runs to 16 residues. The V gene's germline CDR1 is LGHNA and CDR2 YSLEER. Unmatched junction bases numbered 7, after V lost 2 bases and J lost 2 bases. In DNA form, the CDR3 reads TGCGCCAGCAGCCAAACCCCGGGACAGGGTCCCTACGAGCAGTACTTC. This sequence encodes CASSQTPGQGPYEQYF.

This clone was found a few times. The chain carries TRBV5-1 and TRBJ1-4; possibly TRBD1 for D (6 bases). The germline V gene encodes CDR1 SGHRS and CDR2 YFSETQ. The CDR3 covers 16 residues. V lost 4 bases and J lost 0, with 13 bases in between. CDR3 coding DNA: TGCGCCAGCAGCCCGACAGGTTCTGCAACTAATGAAAAACTGTTTTTT. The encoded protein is CASSPTGSATNEKLFF.

In DNA form, the CDR3 reads TGTGCCAGCAGTGAACGGACAGAATATGGCTACACCTTC. As protein: CASSERTEYGYTF. The chain links TRBV6-1 to TRBJ1-2, with a possible D match to TRBD1 (6 bases). Trimming pared 2 bases from V and 5 bases from J, leaving 9 bases between. Germline V CDR1 and CDR2: MNHNS, SASEGT. This CDR3 has 13 residues.

CDR3 sequence reads: CASSLDRAWGYNSPLHF. The CDR3 nucleotides are TGTGCCAGCAGCTTAGATCGGGCCTGGGGATATAATTCACCCCTCCACTTT. This chain uses TRBV11-2 with TRBJ1-6, with D uncertain. CDR1 is SGHAT and CDR2 is FQNNGV in the germline V gene. Trimming cost V 0 bases and J 4 bases, with 13 bases left between them. This CDR3 is built from 17 residues. The full variable domain, rest sourced from reference TRBV11-2 and TRBJ1-6, is EAGVAQSPRYKIIEKRQSVAFWCNPISGHATLYWYQQILGQGPKLLIQFQNNGVVDDSQLPKDRFSAERLKGVDSTLKIQPAKLEDSAVYLCASSLDRAWGYNSPLHFGNGTRLTVT.

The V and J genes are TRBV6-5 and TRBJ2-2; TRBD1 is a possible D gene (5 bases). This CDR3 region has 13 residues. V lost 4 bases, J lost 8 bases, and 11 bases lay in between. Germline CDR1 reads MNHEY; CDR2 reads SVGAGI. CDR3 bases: TGTGCCAGCAGTTTTCAGGGTAAAGGGGAGCTGTTTTTT. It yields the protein CASSFQGKGELFF.

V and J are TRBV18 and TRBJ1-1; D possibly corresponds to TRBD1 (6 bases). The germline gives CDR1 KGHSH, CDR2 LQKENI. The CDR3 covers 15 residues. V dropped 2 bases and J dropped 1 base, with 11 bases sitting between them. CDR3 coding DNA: TGTGCCAGCTCACCAATAGGACAGACGAACACTGAAGCTTTCTTT. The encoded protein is CASSPIGQTNTEAFF.

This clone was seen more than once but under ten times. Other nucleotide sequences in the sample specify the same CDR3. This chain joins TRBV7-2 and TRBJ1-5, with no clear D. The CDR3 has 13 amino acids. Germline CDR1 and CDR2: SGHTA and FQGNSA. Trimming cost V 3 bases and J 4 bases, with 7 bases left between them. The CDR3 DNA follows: TGTGCCAGCAGCTTTCTTGGGAATCAGCCCCAGCATTTT. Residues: CASSFLGNQPQHF.

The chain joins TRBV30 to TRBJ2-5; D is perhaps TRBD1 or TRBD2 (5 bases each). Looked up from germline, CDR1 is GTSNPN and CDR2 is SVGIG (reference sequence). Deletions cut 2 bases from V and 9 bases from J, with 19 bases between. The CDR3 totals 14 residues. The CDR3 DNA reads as TGTGCCTGGAGTCCGGGACCTATGGATAGTGCCCAGTACTTC. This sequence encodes CAWSPGPMDSAQYF.

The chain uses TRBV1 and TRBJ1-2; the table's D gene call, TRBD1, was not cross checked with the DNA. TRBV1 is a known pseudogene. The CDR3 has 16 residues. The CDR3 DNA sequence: TGCACCAGCAGCCCAGAAACTACAGGGGACTTTTATGGCTACACCTTC. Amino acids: CTSSPETTGDFYGYTF.

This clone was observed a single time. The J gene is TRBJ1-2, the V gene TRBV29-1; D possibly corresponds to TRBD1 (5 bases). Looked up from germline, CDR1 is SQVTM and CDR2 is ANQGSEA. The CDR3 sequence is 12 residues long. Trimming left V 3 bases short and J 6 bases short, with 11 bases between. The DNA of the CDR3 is TGCAGCGTTGATAGGGGCGACGATGGCTACACCTTC. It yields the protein CSVDRGDDGYTF.

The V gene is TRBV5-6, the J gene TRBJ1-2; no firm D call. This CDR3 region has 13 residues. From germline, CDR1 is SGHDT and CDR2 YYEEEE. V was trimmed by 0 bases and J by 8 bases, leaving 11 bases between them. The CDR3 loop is CASSLGGPPGYTF. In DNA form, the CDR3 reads TGTGCCAGCAGCTTGGGTGGGCCCCCGGGCTACACCTTC.

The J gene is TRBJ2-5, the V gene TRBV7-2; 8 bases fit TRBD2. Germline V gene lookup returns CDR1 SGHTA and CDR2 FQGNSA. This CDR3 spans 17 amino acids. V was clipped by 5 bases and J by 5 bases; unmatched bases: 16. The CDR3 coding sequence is TGTGCCAGCAGCCTAGGGTCCTTCGCGGGGGGCCCTGAGACCCAGTACTTC. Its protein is CASSLGSFAGGPETQYF.

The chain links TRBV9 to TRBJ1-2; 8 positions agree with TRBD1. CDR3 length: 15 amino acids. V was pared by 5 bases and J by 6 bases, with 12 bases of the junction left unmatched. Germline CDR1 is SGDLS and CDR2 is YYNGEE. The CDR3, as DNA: TGTGCCAGCAGTGTCACACCGCAGGGGGCGAATGGCTACACCTTC. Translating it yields CASSVTPQGANGYTF.

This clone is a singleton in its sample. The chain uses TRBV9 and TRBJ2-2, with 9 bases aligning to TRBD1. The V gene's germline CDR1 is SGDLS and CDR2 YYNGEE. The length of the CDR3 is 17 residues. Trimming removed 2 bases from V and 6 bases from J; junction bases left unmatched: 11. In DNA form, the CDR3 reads TGTGCCAGCAGCGTGAGGCCTCACCGGGACAGGGCCGGGGAGCTGTTTTTT. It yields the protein CASSVRPHRDRAGELFF.

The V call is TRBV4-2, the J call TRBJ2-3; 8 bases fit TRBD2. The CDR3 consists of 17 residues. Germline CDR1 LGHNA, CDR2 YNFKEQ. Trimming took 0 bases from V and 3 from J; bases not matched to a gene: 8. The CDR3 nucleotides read TGTGCCAGCAGCCAAGATCACAGCGGGGGATTTACAGATACGCAGTATTTT. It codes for CASSQDHSGGFTDTQYF.

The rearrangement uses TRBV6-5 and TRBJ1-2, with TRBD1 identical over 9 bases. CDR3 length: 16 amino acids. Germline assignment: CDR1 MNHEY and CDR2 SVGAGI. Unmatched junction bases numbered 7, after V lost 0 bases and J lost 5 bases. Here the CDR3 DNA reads TGTGCCAGCAGTTACTCTACGGGACAGGGCAAATATGGCTACACCTTC. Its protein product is CASSYSTGQGKYGYTF.

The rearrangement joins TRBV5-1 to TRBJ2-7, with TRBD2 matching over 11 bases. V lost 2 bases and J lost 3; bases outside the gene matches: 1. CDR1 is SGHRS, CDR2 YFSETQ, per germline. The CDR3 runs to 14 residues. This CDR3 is CASSFTSGGYEQYF. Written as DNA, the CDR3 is TGCGCCAGCAGCTTCACTAGCGGGGGCTACGAGCAGTACTTC.

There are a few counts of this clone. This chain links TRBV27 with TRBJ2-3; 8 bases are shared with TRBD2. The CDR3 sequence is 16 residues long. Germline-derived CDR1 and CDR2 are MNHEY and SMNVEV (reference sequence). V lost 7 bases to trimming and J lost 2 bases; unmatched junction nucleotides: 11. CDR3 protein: CASKFLGGGTTDTQYF. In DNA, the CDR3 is TGTGCCAGCAAATTTCTCGGCGGGGGGACCACAGATACGCAGTATTTT.

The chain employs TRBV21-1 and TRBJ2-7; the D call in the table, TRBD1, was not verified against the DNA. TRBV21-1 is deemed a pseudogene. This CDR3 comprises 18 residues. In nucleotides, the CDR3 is TGTGCCAGCAGCAAATATCCTAGGGCAGGGCTTGACGGGTACGAGCAGTACTTC. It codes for CASSKYPRAGLDGYEQYF.